Each of the 20 T cell receptor beta chains below was sequenced from the same sample in a study of shared clonotypes between healthy human individuals. Sequencing used immunoSEQ multiplex PCR; TCRdb keeps in-frame clones, though not all of them. This table has more than 2,000,000 clones, 93% appearing once. Sequenced: naive CD4+ T cells from PBMCs. Stated subset: CD45RA+ positively selected. The receptor source for this set is a man aged 18 to 35 in good health. Some clones in this sample may be carry-over from other donors' samples.

The rearrangement joins TRBV7-9 to TRBJ1-4; 9 positions match TRBD1. Germline V gene data show CDR1 as SEHNR and CDR2 as FQNEAQ (reference sequence). V trimming: 5 bases; J trimming: 7 bases; junction bases outside the gene matches: 8. The CDR3 has 15 residues. The CDR3 bases are TGTGCCAGCAGCCTGGGACAGGGTGGAGTTGAAAAACTGTTTTTT. Translation gives CASSLGQGGVEKLFF.

V usage is TRBV11-2 and J usage is TRBJ2-7; 12 nucleotides match TRBD2. This CDR3 region has 16 residues. The germline CDR1 and CDR2 sequences are SGHAT and FQNNGV. V lost 5 bases and J lost 5; bases outside the gene matches: 10. This chain's CDR3 is CASSLLTSGSVHEQYF. The CDR3 DNA is TGTGCCAGCAGCCTCCTGACTAGCGGGAGCGTCCACGAGCAGTACTTC.

The chain links TRBV19 to TRBJ2-7, with TRBD2 matching over 7 bases. Germline assignment: CDR1 LNHDA and CDR2 SQIVND (reference sequence). The CDR3 runs to 14 residues. The J segment lost 2 bases and the V segment lost 7 bases, leaving 8 bases of the junction unmatched. In nucleotides, the CDR3 is TGTGCCAGTATGGCGGGAGCGACCCCCTACGAGCAGTACTTC. Protein product: CASMAGATPYEQYF.

This rearrangement joins TRBV5-4 to TRBJ2-1; D perhaps matches TRBD1 (6 bases). The CDR3 is made up of 15 amino acids. Germline-derived CDR1 and CDR2 are SGHNT and YYREEE (reference sequence). V was pared by 3 bases and J by 8 bases, with 18 bases between. The DNA for the CDR3 is TGTGCCAGCAGCTGGGGTAGGGGGAGTGGCGATGAGCAGTTCTTC. Protein sequence: CASSWGRGSGDEQFF. The whole variable domain, filled in from reference TRBV5-4 and TRBJ2-1, reads ETGVTQSPTHLIKTRGQQVTLRCSSQSGHNTVSWYQQALGQGPQFIFQYYREEENGRGNFPPRFSGLQFPNYSSELNVNALELDDSALYLCASSWGRGSGDEQFFGPGTRLTVL.

The chain couples TRBV9 to TRBJ2-1; possibly TRBD2 for D (6 bases). The CDR3 consists of 16 residues. CDR1 SGDLS and CDR2 YYNGEE come from the germline V gene. V was shortened by 4 bases and J by 7 bases, with 21 bases between the two germline ends. The CDR3 DNA sequence: TGTGCCAGCAGCATAATCGGGTCGGGGACTGGGAATGAGCAGTTCTTC. This encodes CASSIIGSGTGNEQFF.

This sequence joins TRBV9 and TRBJ2-3; no reliable D call. V lost 1 base and J 6 bases, leaving 18 bases between the germline ends. The CDR3 runs to 16 residues. CDR1 is SGDLS and CDR2 is YYNGEE in the germline V gene. CDR3 DNA sequence: TGTGCCAGCAGCGTACAGGCAGTATTGGCCCTTGATACGCAGTATTTT. Translation gives CASSVQAVLALDTQYF.

The V call is TRBV7-2, the J call TRBJ1-3, with D possibly TRBD1 on 6 matching bases. CDR3 length: 16 residues. V shed 5 bases and J shed 3 bases, with 17 bases lying between them. CDR1 is SGHTA and CDR2 is FQGNSA in the germline V gene. The CDR3 DNA reads TGTGCCAGCAGCCCCCAGGGGCAGGGAGGTGGAAACACCATATATTTT. Translated: CASSPQGQGGGNTIYF.

The J gene is TRBJ2-4, the V gene TRBV5-4, with TRBD2 identical over 10 bases. The CDR3 runs to 18 residues. The V segment lost 3 bases and the J segment 4 bases; nucleotides outside the gene matches: 13. CDR1 is SGHNT, CDR2 YYREEE, per germline (reference sequence). CDR3 nucleotide sequence: TGTGCCAGCAGCTCCCAGATCGGACTAGCGGCGTTTAAAAACATTCAGTACTTC. Its protein product is CASSSQIGLAAFKNIQYF.

This chain uses TRBV18 with TRBJ2-1; D gene uncertain. Germline CDR1 is KGHSH and CDR2 is LQKENI. V shed 0 bases and J shed 7 bases, with 10 bases lying between them. The length of the CDR3 is 14 residues. The CDR3 region is CASSPPNLMNEQFF. The CDR3 DNA reads as TGTGCCAGCTCACCACCTAATCTTATGAATGAGCAGTTCTTC.

The chain recombines TRBV7-2 with TRBJ2-3; 12 nucleotides match TRBD2. CDR1 and CDR2 (germline): SGHTA, FQGNSA. The junction had 6 bases not matched to a gene; V was cut back by 4 bases and J by 1 base. This CDR3 region has 17 residues. Here the CDR3 reads CASSSQTSGSGTDTQYF. CDR3 nucleotides: TGTGCCAGCAGCTCACAGACTAGCGGGAGTGGCACAGATACGCAGTATTTT.

CDR3 residues: CASSPTVAGSGANVLTF. For the CDR3, the DNA is TGCGCCAGCAGCCCCACAGTGGCCGGCTCTGGGGCCAACGTCCTGACTTTC. The V call is TRBV5-1, the J call TRBJ2-6; D is uncertain. Trimming removed 4 bases at V and 0 bases at J, with 14 bases between. Per the germline V gene, CDR1 is SGHRS and CDR2 is YFSETQ. The CDR3 totals 17 residues.

CDR3 DNA: TGTGCCAGCTCACCAGATGGCGGGCCGAGCTCCTACAATGAGCAGTTCTTC. It encodes CASSPDGGPSSYNEQFF. The chain employs TRBV18 and TRBJ2-1; D is possibly TRBD2 (5 bases). Germline CDR1 KGHSH, CDR2 LQKENI. The CDR3 extends over 17 amino acids. V lost 2 bases and J lost 0, with 14 bases in between.

This sequence joins TRBV9 and TRBJ2-7; 11 bases align to TRBD2. V lost 3 bases to trimming and J lost 2 bases; unmatched junction nucleotides: 7. CDR3 length: 16 amino acids. The germline CDR1 and CDR2 sequences are SGDLS and YYNGEE. The CDR3 DNA sequence: TGTGCCAGCAGCGGGGGCGAGGGACTAGCGGCCTACGAGCAGTACTTC. It encodes CASSGGEGLAAYEQYF.

This clone has a single count. V is TRBV7-8 and J is TRBJ2-2; the D is unclear. CDR3 length: 16 amino acids. Germline CDR1 and CDR2: SGHVS and FQNEAQ. V was pared by 2 bases and J by 3 bases, with 13 bases between. Here the CDR3 reads CASSLRVIQDTGELFF. For the CDR3, the DNA is TGTGCCAGCAGCTTAAGGGTAATCCAAGACACCGGGGAGCTGTTTTTT.

The V gene is TRBV9, the J gene TRBJ1-4; D gene uncertain. Germline loops: CDR1 SGDLS, CDR2 YYNGEE. Trimming took off 2 bases at V and 5 bases at J, with 10 bases between the two ends. The CDR3 has 14 residues. CDR3 bases: TGTGCCAGCAGCGTGCAGCCTGAAAATGAAAAACTGTTTTTT. Amino acids: CASSVQPENEKLFF.

J is TRBJ1-2 and V is TRBV7-9; D uncertain. The V gene's germline CDR1 is SEHNR and CDR2 FQNEAQ (reference sequence). V shed 0 bases and J shed 4 bases, with 12 bases lying between them. The CDR3 is 15 residues long. The CDR3 here is CASSLAGSPSYGYTF. The CDR3 DNA follows: TGTGCCAGCAGCTTAGCTGGGTCTCCGAGCTATGGCTACACCTTC.

Only a few counts were recorded for this clone. The sample contains more than one DNA sequence encoding this CDR3. This chain uses TRBV5-6 with TRBJ1-5; D uncertain. Trimming left V 0 bases short and J 5 bases short, with 9 bases between. The germline V gene encodes CDR1 SGHDT and CDR2 YYEEEE. CDR3 size: 14 residues. This chain's CDR3 is CASSLGRRDQPQHF. CDR3 bases: TGTGCCAGCAGCTTGGGCCGGCGCGATCAGCCCCAGCATTTT. The whole variable domain, remainder taken from reference TRBV5-6 and TRBJ1-5, is DAGVTQSPTHLIKTRGQQVTLRCSPKSGHDTVSWYQQALGQGPQFIFQYYEEEERQRGNFPDRFSGHQFPNYSSELNVNALLLGDSALYLCASSLGRRDQPQHFGDGTRLSIL.

This chain uses TRBV6-5 with TRBJ1-1; D gene unclear. V gave up 4 bases and J gave up 0 bases, with 9 bases separating them. The length of the CDR3 is 14 residues. CDR1 is MNHEY, CDR2 SVGAGI, per germline. The CDR3 nucleotides read TGTGCCAGCAGTTGGGATTTGATGAACACTGAAGCTTTCTTT. It encodes CASSWDLMNTEAFF.

V is TRBV9 and J is TRBJ2-1; 8 bases fit TRBD1. V lost 3 bases to trimming and J lost 4 bases; unmatched junction nucleotides: 3. The CDR3 has 14 amino acids. From germline, CDR1 is SGDLS and CDR2 YYNGEE. The CDR3 spells CASSARDRYNEQFF. CDR3 in DNA: TGTGCCAGCAGCGCCCGGGACAGGTACAATGAGCAGTTCTTC.

The chain couples TRBV2 to TRBJ2-2; D is unresolved. Trimming stripped 2 bases from V and 3 bases from J, with 10 bases between. Per the germline V gene, CDR1 is SNHLY and CDR2 is FYNNEI. The CDR3 is 15 residues long. The CDR3 loop reads CASSEFSQYTGELFF. CDR3 nucleotides: TGTGCCAGCAGTGAATTCTCACAGTACACCGGGGAGCTGTTTTTT.